Below are 16 T cell receptor beta chains sequenced from a single sample in a study of Ad26.COV2.S vaccination and SARS-CoV-2 variants. Some clones are missing from TCRdb's copy, which holds only in-frame ones; the method was immunoSEQ multiplex PCR. The sample contains 250,000 to 300,000 clones, 80% to 90% of which appear only once. The treatment was: approximately 18 received Ad26.COV2.S at low or high dose, single or two shots; several received placebo; per-sample allocation not given. Samples were taken on day 63 after the first vaccine or placebo injection. The sample was peripheral blood, taken in a trial of Ad26.COV2.S vaccine versus placebo. The receptors were sampled from a person aged 18-60 years who received the Ad26.COV2.S COVID-19 vaccine or a placebo.

As regards this clone: The sample contains more than one DNA sequence encoding this CDR3. The chain carries TRBV9 and TRBJ2-1; 9 bases match TRBD1. J was trimmed by 4 bases and V by 4 bases; bases with no gene match: 3. Germline V lookup: CDR1 SGDLS, CDR2 YYNGEE. This CDR3 region has 14 residues. This CDR3 reads CASSPTGGYNEQFF. In DNA form, the CDR3 reads TGTGCCAGCAGCCCGACAGGGGGATACAATGAGCAGTTCTTC.

The chain is built from TRBV6-5 and TRBJ1-1, with TRBD1 matching over 9 bases. CDR1 is MNHEY, CDR2 SVGAGI, per germline. The V gene end was trimmed by 2 bases and the J gene end by 5 bases; junction bases not matched to a gene: 6. The CDR3 runs 15 residues. The CDR3, as DNA: TGTGCCAGCAGTTACCGGATGGACAGGGGAACTGAAGCTTTCTTT. It is translated as CASSYRMDRGTEAFF.

V gene TRBV15 combines with J gene TRBJ2-7; TRBD1 matches 7 bases. J was trimmed by 3 bases and V by 2 bases; bases with no gene match: 7. The CDR3 has 15 residues. Germline CDR1 LNHNV, CDR2 YYDKDF (reference sequence). The CDR3 loop reads CATSRSPGGGYEQYF. The CDR3 bases are TGTGCCACCAGCAGATCGCCAGGGGGTGGCTACGAGCAGTACTTC.

This chain uses TRBV4-2 with TRBJ2-5, with TRBD1 matching 9 bases. The V gene's germline CDR1 is LGHNA and CDR2 YNFKEQ. The trim removed 1 base at V and 2 bases at J, leaving 8 bases unmatched. The CDR3 contains 17 residues. The CDR3: CASSQGADRGGQETQYF. CDR3 coding DNA: TGTGCCAGCAGCCAAGGCGCGGACAGGGGAGGTCAAGAGACCCAGTACTTC.

This chain joins TRBV4-1 and TRBJ1-5, with 9 positions matching TRBD1. The ends lost 3 bases at V and 0 bases at J; junction bases unmatched: 3. This CDR3 is built from 16 residues. Germline values: CDR1 MGHRA, CDR2 YSYEKL. CDR3 residues: CASSQGQGYSNQPQHF. The CDR3 DNA reads as TGCGCCAGCAGCCAGGGACAGGGATATAGCAATCAGCCCCAGCATTTT.

The chain employs TRBV5-1 and TRBJ1-2, with 9 bases matching TRBD1. Per the germline V gene, CDR1 is SGHRS and CDR2 is YFSETQ. This CDR3 comprises 15 residues. The ends lost 1 base at V and 4 bases at J; junction bases unmatched: 5. The CDR3 reads CASSLTGGYSYGYTF. CDR3 in DNA: TGCGCCAGCAGCTTGACAGGGGGCTACTCCTATGGCTACACCTTC.

This clone was counted a few times. V and J are TRBV3-1 (or the pseudogene TRBV3-2) and TRBJ1-2, with D tentatively TRBD1 (6 bases). CDR3 length: 14 residues. The germline V gene encodes CDR1 LGHDT and CDR2 YNNKEL (reference sequence). Trimming removed 4 bases from V and 7 bases from J, with 16 bases in between. The CDR3 sequence: CASSPGGFGVGYTF. CDR3 nucleotides: TGTGCCAGCAGCCCGGGGGGCTTTGGGGTTGGCTACACCTTC.

This chain connects TRBV9 to TRBJ1-2; TRBD1 is a possible D gene (5 bases). Germline V gives CDR1 SGDLS, CDR2 YYNGEE. V was shortened by 3 bases and J by 3 bases, with 6 bases between the two germline ends. The CDR3 is 12 amino acids. The CDR3 DNA reads TGTGCCAGCAGCGCACAGGACTATGGCTACACCTTC. Protein sequence: CASSAQDYGYTF.

The V gene is TRBV19, the J gene TRBJ2-7; the D is unclear. Germline CDR1 LNHDA, CDR2 SQIVND (reference sequence). The CDR3 runs to 14 residues. Trimming shortened V by 4 bases and J by 3 bases, and 13 bases separated the two germline ends. CDR3 loop: CASSRSLQSYEQYF. The CDR3 DNA follows: TGTGCCAGTAGTAGAAGTTTACAGAGCTACGAGCAGTACTTC.

The CDR3 sequence is CAIGDADTQYF. For the CDR3, the DNA is TGTGCCATCGGGGACGCGGATACGCAGTATTTT. The chain uses TRBV10-3 and TRBJ2-3; D may match TRBD1 or TRBD2 (5 bases each). CDR3 length equals 11 residues. Trimming took 8 bases from V and 6 from J, leaving 9 bases between them. Germline values: CDR1 ENHRY, CDR2 SYGVKD.

Concerning this clone itself: The same CDR3 is also encoded by other DNA sequences in this sample. This chain links TRBV28 with TRBJ1-2; no firm D call. The V end lost 8 bases, the J end lost 2 bases, and 6 bases lay between the germline ends. The CDR3 runs to 11 residues. CDR1 is MDHEN and CDR2 is SYDVKM in the germline V gene. CDR3 bases: TGTGCCAGCTCGGGGAACTATGGCTACACCTTC. Its translation is CASSGNYGYTF.

This chain connects TRBV5-1 to TRBJ2-7; D is ambiguous. Germline CDR1 is SGHRS and CDR2 is YFSETQ. Trimming removed 4 bases from V and 1 base from J, with 15 bases in between. The CDR3 covers 15 residues. Here the CDR3 DNA reads TGCGCCAGCAGCCCCCGTTTCGGGCAGTCCTACGAGCAGTACTTC. The encoded protein is CASSPRFGQSYEQYF.

This sequence joins TRBV7-2 and TRBJ1-2; D gene ambiguous. The V end lost 0 bases, the J end lost 4 bases, and 6 bases lay between the germline ends. This CDR3 region has 13 residues. From germline, CDR1 is SGHTA and CDR2 FQGNSA. CDR3 amino acids: CASSLAQLYGYTF. CDR3 nucleotide sequence: TGTGCCAGCAGCTTAGCGCAGCTCTATGGCTACACCTTC.

The genes are TRBV5-1 and TRBJ2-5, with TRBD1 identical over 11 bases. In germline, CDR1 is SGHRS, CDR2 YFSETQ. The CDR3 is made up of 15 amino acids. V was clipped by 2 bases and J by 2 bases; unmatched bases: 2. The CDR3 sequence: CASSLGTGGQETQYF. For the CDR3, the DNA is TGCGCCAGCAGCTTAGGGACAGGGGGTCAAGAGACCCAGTACTTC.

The J gene is TRBJ1-2, the V gene TRBV29-1; 12 bases line up with TRBD1. Losses at the gene ends were 3 bases for V and 4 bases for J; bases not matched to a gene: 6. The CDR3 runs to 15 residues. Germline V lookup: CDR1 SQVTM, CDR2 ANQGSEA. The CDR3 is CSVDVGTGGGYGYTF. The CDR3 nucleotides read TGCAGCGTTGATGTGGGGACAGGGGGCGGCTATGGCTACACCTTC.

The chain couples TRBV7-9 to TRBJ1-3; D not resolved. Trimming took 7 bases from V and 0 from J, leaving 13 bases between them. CDR1 SEHNR and CDR2 FQNEAQ come from the germline V gene (reference sequence). The CDR3 consists of 15 residues. CDR3 sequence reads: CASTSRGSSGNTIYF. CDR3 DNA sequence: TGTGCCAGCACCTCCCGGGGTTCCTCTGGAAACACCATATATTTT.